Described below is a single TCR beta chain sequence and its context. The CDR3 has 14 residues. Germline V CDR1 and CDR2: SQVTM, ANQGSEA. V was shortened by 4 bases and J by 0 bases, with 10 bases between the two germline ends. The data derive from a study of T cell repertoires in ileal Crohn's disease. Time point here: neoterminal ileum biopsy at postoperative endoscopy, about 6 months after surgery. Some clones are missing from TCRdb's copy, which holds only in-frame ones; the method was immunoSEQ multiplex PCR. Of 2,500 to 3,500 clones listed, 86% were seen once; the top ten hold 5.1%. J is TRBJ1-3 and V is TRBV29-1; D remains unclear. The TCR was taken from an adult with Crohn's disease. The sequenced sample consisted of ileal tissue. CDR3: CSVVGQNSGNTIYF. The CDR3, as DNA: TGCAGCGTTGTGGGCCAGAACTCTGGAAACACCATATATTTT.